The 17 T cell receptor beta chains listed next were all sequenced from one sample in a study of blood T cell repertoires in COVID-19. Method: immunoSEQ multiplex PCR; TCRdb's copy keeps in-frame clones and lacks some. The table lists hundreds of thousands of clones, approximately 91% of them singletons. The sample taken for sequencing was PBMCs or T cells enriched from blood (not recorded which). The receptor set was obtained from a woman in her 30s who had recovered from COVID-19.

V and J are TRBV5-1 and TRBJ1-3, with D possibly matching TRBD1 (6 bases). This CDR3 is built from 15 residues. The germline V gene encodes CDR1 SGHRS and CDR2 YFSETQ. Between the trimmed V and J ends, which lost 4 bases and 7 bases, there was a span of 18 bases. The CDR3: CASSPNGTPGNTIYF. In DNA, the CDR3 is TGCGCCAGCAGCCCAAACGGGACACCCGGGAACACCATATATTTT.

The chain is built from TRBV5-6 and TRBJ1-5, with 7 nucleotides matching TRBD1. The V gene's germline CDR1 is SGHDT and CDR2 YYEEEE. Germline trimming cut 0 bases from V and 10 bases from J; bases unmatched to any gene: 1. The CDR3 covers 12 residues. CDR3 nucleotide sequence: TGTGCCAGCAGCTTGGGAGGGGGCCCCCAGCATTTT. It specifies CASSLGGGPQHF. The whole variable domain, remainder taken from reference TRBV5-6 and TRBJ1-5, is DAGVTQSPTHLIKTRGQQVTLRCSPKSGHDTVSWYQQALGQGPQFIFQYYEEEERQRGNFPDRFSGHQFPNYSSELNVNALLLGDSALYLCASSLGGGPQHFGDGTRLSIL.

V and J are TRBV5-1 and TRBJ2-1, with 9 bases identical to TRBD2. The CDR3 loop spans 15 amino acids. J gave up 0 bases and V 4 bases, and 2 bases lay outside the gene matches. Per the germline V gene, CDR1 is SGHRS and CDR2 is YFSETQ. Written as DNA, the CDR3 is TGCGCCAGCAGCAATAGCGGGGGCTCCTACAATGAGCAGTTCTTC. Translation gives CASSNSGGSYNEQFF.

CDR3 in amino acids: CASSYSGGPETQYF. As DNA, the CDR3 is TGTGCCAGCAGTTACTCAGGGGGCCCGGAGACCCAGTACTTC. The rearrangement joins TRBV6-2 or TRBV6-3 to TRBJ2-5; 7 nucleotides line up with TRBD1. From germline, CDR1 is MNHEY and CDR2 SVGEGT. The CDR3 consists of 14 residues. V was pared by 0 bases and J by 5 bases, with 3 bases of the junction left unmatched.

This chain joins TRBV20-1 and TRBJ1-2, with D uncertain. The CDR3 totals 14 residues. V was cut by 3 bases and J by 4 bases, with 15 bases left in between. Germline V gives CDR1 DFQATT, CDR2 SNEGSKA (reference sequence). The CDR3 DNA follows: TGCAGTGCTAGTAGGTATGCGGAGAGCTATGGCTACACCTTC. Translation gives CSASRYAESYGYTF.

The J gene is TRBJ2-5, the V gene TRBV4-1, with TRBD2 identical over 11 bases. This CDR3 has 18 residues. Germline V lookup: CDR1 MGHRA, CDR2 YSYEKL. V was pared by 0 bases and J by 5 bases, with 11 bases of the junction left unmatched. In nucleotides, the CDR3 is TGCGCCAGCAGCCAAGATAAAGTAGCGGGGGGGCCTGGGGAGACCCAGTACTTC. It is translated as CASSQDKVAGGPGETQYF.

The chain has TRBV30 and TRBJ2-3; 7 bases agree with TRBD2. V trimming: 2 bases; J trimming: 6 bases; junction bases outside the gene matches: 11. Per germline, CDR1 GTSNPN and CDR2 SVGIG (reference sequence). There are 15 residues in the CDR3. The CDR3 DNA reads TGTGCCTGGAGTAGTTGGACTAGGGGTTCCGATACGCAGTATTTT. Protein product: CAWSSWTRGSDTQYF.

This clone was counted once. The V call is TRBV28, the J call TRBJ1-5, with a tentative D call TRBD1 (6 bases). The germline CDR1 and CDR2 sequences are MDHEN and SYDVKM. The V end was cut by 5 bases, the J end by 5 bases, with 19 bases between. The length of the CDR3 is 16 residues. This CDR3 reads CASSHPTGRFDQPQHF. The CDR3 nucleotides read TGTGCCAGCAGTCACCCGACAGGAAGGTTCGATCAGCCCCAGCATTTT.

The chain combines TRBV5-6 with TRBJ1-2; D remains unclear. V was shortened by 5 bases and J by 4 bases, with 12 bases between the two germline ends. From germline, CDR1 is SGHDT and CDR2 YYEEEE. This CDR3 contains 13 residues. CDR3 nucleotide sequence: TGTGCCAGCAGGGTATTGGGGAGCTATGGCTACACCTTC. Translation: CASRVLGSYGYTF.

The gene calls are TRBV14 and TRBJ1-2, with a tentative D call TRBD1 (5 bases). Germline V gives CDR1 SGHDN, CDR2 FVKESK. V dropped 1 base and J dropped 1 base, with 7 bases sitting between them. This CDR3 comprises 14 residues. The CDR3 region is CASSQAGVNYGYTF. The CDR3 nucleotides read TGTGCCAGCAGCCAAGCGGGGGTTAACTATGGCTACACCTTC.

V gene TRBV24-1 combines with J gene TRBJ2-2; D might be TRBD1 (5 bases). The V end lost 3 bases, the J end lost 6 bases, and 10 bases lay between the germline ends. Germline lookup yields CDR1 KGHDR and CDR2 SFDVKD. CDR3 length: 14 amino acids. CDR3 region: CATSDTRDPGELFF. Here the CDR3 DNA reads TGTGCCACCAGTGATACCAGGGATCCCGGGGAGCTGTTTTTT.

This sequence joins TRBV19 and TRBJ2-7, with 7 bases identical to TRBD2. The germline V gene encodes CDR1 LNHDA and CDR2 SQIVND (reference sequence). The CDR3 has 17 residues. The J segment lost 3 bases and the V segment lost 6 bases, leaving 17 bases of the junction unmatched. The CDR3, as DNA: TGTGCCAGTAGCCCGATGAGCGTTACGGGACTAATCTACGAGCAGTACTTC. This translates into CASSPMSVTGLIYEQYF. Filled out from reference TRBV19 and TRBJ2-7, the complete variable domain reads DGGITQSPKYLFRKEGQNVTLSCEQNLNHDAMYWYRQDPGQGLRLIYYSQIVNDFQKGDIAEGYSVSREKKESFPLTVTSAQKNPTAFYLCASSPMSVTGLIYEQYFGPGTRLTVT.

The CDR3 spells CASSPGLEGHEQFF. As DNA, the CDR3 is TGTGCCAGCAGCCCGGGACTAGAGGGGCATGAGCAGTTCTTC. The rearrangement links TRBV16 to TRBJ2-1; 8 nucleotides match TRBD2. V shed 4 bases, J shed 8 bases, and the junction held 7 bases outside the gene matches. This CDR3 region has 14 residues. CDR1 is KGHSY and CDR2 is FQNENV in the germline V gene.

The chain has TRBV11-2 and TRBJ2-1; perhaps TRBD2 as D (5 bases). Trimming took 3 bases from V and 10 from J, leaving 16 bases between them. This CDR3 contains 14 residues. Per germline, CDR1 SGHAT and CDR2 FQNNGV. The CDR3 loop is CASSFTEGLGEQFF. For the CDR3, the DNA is TGTGCCAGCAGCTTCACCGAGGGTTTGGGCGAGCAGTTCTTC.

This chain links TRBV19 with TRBJ2-5; 11 bases are a match to TRBD2. V trimming: 1 base; J trimming: 9 bases; junction bases outside the gene matches: 13. The CDR3 has 17 residues. Germline V gives CDR1 LNHDA, CDR2 SQIVND (reference sequence). Written as DNA, the CDR3 is TGTGCCAGTAGTATAGGGGTTAGCGGGAGGGCCTCGGCCCCCCAGTACTTC. As protein: CASSIGVSGRASAPQYF.

The chain links TRBV3-1 (or the pseudogene TRBV3-2) to TRBJ2-4; D is possibly TRBD2 (6 bases). Germline CDR1 LGHDT, CDR2 YNNKEL (reference sequence). With 0 bases removed from V and 6 bases from J, the gap between germline ends came to 15 bases. This CDR3 is built from 16 residues. CDR3 residues: CASSQDPADGGNIQYF. The DNA for the CDR3 is TGTGCCAGCAGCCAAGATCCGGCGGACGGGGGAAACATTCAGTACTTC.

This chain links TRBV4-1 with TRBJ2-4; maybe TRBD1 (7 bases). The germline CDR1 and CDR2 sequences are MGHRA and YSYEKL. V dropped 0 bases and J dropped 6 bases, with 15 bases sitting between them. The CDR3 runs 16 residues. CDR3 protein: CASSQDQGVGGNIQYF. For the CDR3, the DNA is TGCGCCAGCAGCCAAGATCAGGGGGTGGGGGGAAACATTCAGTACTTC.